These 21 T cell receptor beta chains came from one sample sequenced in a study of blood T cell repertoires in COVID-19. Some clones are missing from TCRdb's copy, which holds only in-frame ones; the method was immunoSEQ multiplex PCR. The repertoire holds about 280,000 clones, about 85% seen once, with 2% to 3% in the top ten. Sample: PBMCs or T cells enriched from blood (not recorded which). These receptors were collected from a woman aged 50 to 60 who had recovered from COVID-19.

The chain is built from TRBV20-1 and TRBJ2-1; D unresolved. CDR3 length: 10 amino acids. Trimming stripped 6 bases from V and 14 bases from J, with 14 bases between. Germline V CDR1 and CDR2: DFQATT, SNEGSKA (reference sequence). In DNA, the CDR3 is TGCAGTGCCGGTCAATATCAAGAGTTCTTC. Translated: CSAGQYQEFF.

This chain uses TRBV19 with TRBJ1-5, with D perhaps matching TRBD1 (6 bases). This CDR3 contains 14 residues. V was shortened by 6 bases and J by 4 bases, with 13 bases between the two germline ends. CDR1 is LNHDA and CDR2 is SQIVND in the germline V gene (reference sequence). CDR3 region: CASSGGASNQPQHF. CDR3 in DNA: TGTGCCAGTAGCGGGGGGGCTTCTAATCAGCCCCAGCATTTT.

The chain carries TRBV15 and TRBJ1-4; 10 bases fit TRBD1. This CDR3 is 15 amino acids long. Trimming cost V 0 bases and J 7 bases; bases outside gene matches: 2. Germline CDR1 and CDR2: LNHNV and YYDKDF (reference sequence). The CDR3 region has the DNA TGTGCCACCAGCAGAGAGGGGACAGGGGTTGAAAAACTGTTTTTT. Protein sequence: CATSREGTGVEKLFF.

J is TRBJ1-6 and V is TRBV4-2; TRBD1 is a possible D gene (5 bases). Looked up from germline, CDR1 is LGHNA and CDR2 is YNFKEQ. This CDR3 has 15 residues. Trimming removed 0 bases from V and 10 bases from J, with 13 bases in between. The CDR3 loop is CASSQDSGGRSPLHF. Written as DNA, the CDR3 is TGTGCCAGCAGCCAAGATAGCGGGGGTCGGTCACCCCTCCACTTT.

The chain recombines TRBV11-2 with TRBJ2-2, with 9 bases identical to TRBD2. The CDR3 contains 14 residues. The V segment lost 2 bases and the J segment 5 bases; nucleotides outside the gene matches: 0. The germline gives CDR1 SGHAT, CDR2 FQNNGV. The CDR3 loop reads CASSLLAGTGELFF. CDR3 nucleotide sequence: TGTGCCAGCAGCTTACTAGCGGGGACCGGGGAGCTGTTTTTT.

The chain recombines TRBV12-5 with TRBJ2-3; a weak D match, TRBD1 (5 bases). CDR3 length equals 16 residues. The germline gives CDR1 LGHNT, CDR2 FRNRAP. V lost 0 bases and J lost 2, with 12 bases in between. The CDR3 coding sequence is TGTGCTAGTGGTTTGGTTCTCTTAGGGGCCACAGATACGCAGTATTTT. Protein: CASGLVLLGATDTQYF. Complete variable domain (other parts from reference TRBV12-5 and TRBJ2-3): DARVTQTPRHKVTEMGQEVTMRCQPILGHNTVFWYRQTMMQGLELLAYFRNRAPLDDSGMPKDRFSAEMPDATLATLKIQPSEPRDSAVYFCASGLVLLGATDTQYFGPGTRLTVL.

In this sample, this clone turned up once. The CDR3: CASRRNTGELFF. The CDR3 DNA sequence: TGTGCCAGTAGGAGAAACACCGGGGAGCTGTTTTTT. This chain links TRBV19 with TRBJ2-2; D not certain. The CDR3 sequence is 12 residues long. Trimming took off 6 bases at V and 2 bases at J, with 4 bases between the two ends. CDR1 LNHDA and CDR2 SQIVND come from the germline V gene (reference sequence). Using reference TRBV19 and TRBJ2-2 for the parts outside the CDR3, the full variable domain is DGGITQSPKYLFRKEGQNVTLSCEQNLNHDAMYWYRQDPGQGLRLIYYSQIVNDFQKGDIAEGYSVSREKKESFPLTVTSAQKNPTAFYLCASRRNTGELFFGEGSRLTVL.

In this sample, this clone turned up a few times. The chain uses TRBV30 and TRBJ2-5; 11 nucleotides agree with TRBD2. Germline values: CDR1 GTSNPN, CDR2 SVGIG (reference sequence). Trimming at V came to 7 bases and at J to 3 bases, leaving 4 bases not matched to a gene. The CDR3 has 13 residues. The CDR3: CASEGLAEETQYF. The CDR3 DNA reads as TGTGCCTCGGAGGGACTAGCGGAAGAGACCCAGTACTTC.

The CDR3 DNA follows: TGTGCCAGCAGCCGAGCCCCTGGACTAGTTGAGCAGTACTTC. Protein sequence: CASSRAPGLVEQYF. The V gene is TRBV6-5, the J gene TRBJ2-7; 7 positions agree with TRBD2. The CDR3 is 14 amino acids. J lost 7 bases, V lost 6 bases, and 12 bases had no gene match. Germline values: CDR1 MNHEY, CDR2 SVGAGI.

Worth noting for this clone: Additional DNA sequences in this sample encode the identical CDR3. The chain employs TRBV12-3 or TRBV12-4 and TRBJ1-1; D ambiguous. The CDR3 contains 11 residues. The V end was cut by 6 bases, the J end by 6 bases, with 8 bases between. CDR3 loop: CASRTGAEAFF. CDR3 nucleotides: TGTGCCAGCAGGACCGGGGCTGAAGCTTTCTTT.

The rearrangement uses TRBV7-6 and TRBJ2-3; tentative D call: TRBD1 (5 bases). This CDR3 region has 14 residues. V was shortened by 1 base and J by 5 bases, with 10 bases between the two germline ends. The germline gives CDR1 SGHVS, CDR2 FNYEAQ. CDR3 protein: CASSLGSGLDTQYF. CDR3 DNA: TGTGCCAGCAGCTTAGGATCAGGGTTAGATACGCAGTATTTT.

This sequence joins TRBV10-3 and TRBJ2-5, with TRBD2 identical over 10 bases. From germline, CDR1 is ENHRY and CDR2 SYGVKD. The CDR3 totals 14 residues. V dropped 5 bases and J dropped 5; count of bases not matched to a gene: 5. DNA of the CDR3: TGTGCCATCAGTACAGGGACTAGCGCGGAGACCCAGTACTTC. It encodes CAISTGTSAETQYF.

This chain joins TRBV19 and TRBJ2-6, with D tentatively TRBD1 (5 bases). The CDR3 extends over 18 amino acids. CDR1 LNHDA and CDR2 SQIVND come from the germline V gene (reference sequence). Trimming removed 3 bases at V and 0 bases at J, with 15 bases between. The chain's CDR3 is CASSMVVGASSGANVLTF. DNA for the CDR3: TGTGCCAGTAGTATGGTGGTAGGGGCCAGCTCTGGGGCCAACGTCCTGACTTTC.

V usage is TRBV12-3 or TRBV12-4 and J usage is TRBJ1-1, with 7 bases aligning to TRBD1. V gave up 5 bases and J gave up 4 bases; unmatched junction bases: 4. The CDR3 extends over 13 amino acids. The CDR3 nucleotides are TGTGCCAGCAGTCTGGGACAGCGCACTGAAGCTTTCTTT. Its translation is CASSLGQRTEAFF.

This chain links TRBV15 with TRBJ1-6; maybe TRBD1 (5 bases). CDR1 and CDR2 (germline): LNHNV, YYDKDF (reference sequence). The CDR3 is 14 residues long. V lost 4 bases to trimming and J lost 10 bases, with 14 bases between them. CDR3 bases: TGTGCCACCAGCACAGGGTGGGATGCCTCACCCCTCCACTTT. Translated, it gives CATSTGWDASPLHF.

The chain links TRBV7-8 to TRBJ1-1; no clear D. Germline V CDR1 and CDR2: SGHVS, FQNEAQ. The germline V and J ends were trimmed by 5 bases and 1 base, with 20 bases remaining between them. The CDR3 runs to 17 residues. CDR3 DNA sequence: TGTGCCAGCAGCCATCCGGCCAGGTCCAGCACGAACACTGAAGCTTTCTTT. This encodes CASSHPARSSTNTEAFF.

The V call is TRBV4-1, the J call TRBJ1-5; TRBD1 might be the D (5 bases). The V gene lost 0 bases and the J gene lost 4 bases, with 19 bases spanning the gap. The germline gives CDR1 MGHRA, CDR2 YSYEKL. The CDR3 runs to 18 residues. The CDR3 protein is CASSQDLGRVALNQPQHF. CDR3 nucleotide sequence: TGCGCCAGCAGCCAAGATCTGGGCAGGGTTGCTCTGAATCAGCCCCAGCATTTT.

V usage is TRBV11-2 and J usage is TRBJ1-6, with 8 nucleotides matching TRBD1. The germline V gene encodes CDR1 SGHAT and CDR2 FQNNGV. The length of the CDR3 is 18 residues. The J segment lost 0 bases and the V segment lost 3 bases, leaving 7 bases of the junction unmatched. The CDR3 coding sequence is TGTGCCAGCAGCTTCTTGGCAGGGGGCGCCTCCTATAATTCACCCCTCCACTTT. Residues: CASSFLAGGASYNSPLHF.

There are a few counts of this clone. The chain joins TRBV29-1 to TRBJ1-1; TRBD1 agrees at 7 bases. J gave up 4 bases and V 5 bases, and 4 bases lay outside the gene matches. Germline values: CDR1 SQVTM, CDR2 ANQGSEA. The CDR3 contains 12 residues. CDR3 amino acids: CSVTGEITEAFF. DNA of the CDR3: TGCAGCGTTACAGGGGAGATCACTGAAGCTTTCTTT.

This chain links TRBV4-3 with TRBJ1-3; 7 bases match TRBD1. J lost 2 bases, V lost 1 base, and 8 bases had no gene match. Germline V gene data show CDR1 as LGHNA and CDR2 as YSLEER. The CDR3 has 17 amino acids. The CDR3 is CASSQAPQGEAGNTIYF. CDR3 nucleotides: TGCGCCAGCAGCCAAGCCCCGCAGGGGGAGGCTGGAAACACCATATATTTT.

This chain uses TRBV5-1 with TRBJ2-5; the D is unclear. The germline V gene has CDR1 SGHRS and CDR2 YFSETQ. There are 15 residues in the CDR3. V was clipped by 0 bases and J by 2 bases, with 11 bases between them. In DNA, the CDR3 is TGCGCCAGCAGCTTGGATTGGTATCAGCAAGAGACCCAGTACTTC. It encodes CASSLDWYQQETQYF.